The present T cell receptor beta chain was sequenced within a study of blood T cell repertoires in COVID-19. The assay was immunoSEQ multiplex PCR, and TCRdb's table has in-frame clones only and misses some. The table shows 250,000 to 350,000 clones, with about four fifths occurring only once. Trimming at V came to 6 bases and at J to 4 bases, leaving 9 bases not matched to a gene. Germline V gene sequence: CDR1 LNHDA, CDR2 SQIVND (reference sequence). The CDR3 is 15 residues long. Sample: peripheral blood. The receptor comes from a human donor with COVID-19, enrolled during active disease. The donor label of this sample is uncertain. The chain is built from TRBV19 and TRBJ1-3; 7 bases match TRBD1. The CDR3 protein is CASSRDREIGNTIYF. Here the CDR3 DNA reads TGTGCCAGTAGCCGCGACAGGGAGATCGGAAACACCATATATTTT.